This T cell receptor (beta chain) was sequenced for a study of molecular identifiers for immune sequencing clone quantification. Turning to the study itself: RNA, taken in replicates from 20,000 or 100,000 naive CD8 cells, was split five ways, with four sequenced.

Study conclusions and caveats: Over 97% of CMV-specific effector molecules, but under 1% of naive ones, were in clones above 20 copies.

This clonotype was recorded at least ten times. Antigen: not known. Libraries used roughly 19,000 to 1,100,000 sorted naive CD8 T cells and 10%, 30% or 50% RNA input. It was with previously described methods and listed TCR primers that bulk TCR libraries were made. TCRdb re-called the PCR reads through MiXCR, storing one row per CDR3 protein. Here the sample spans 70,000 to 95,000 distinct CDR3 sequences, roughly 19% being singletons. CDR3 length equals 13 residues. The germline gives CDR1 LGHDT, CDR2 YNNKEL (reference sequence). The ends lost 8 bases at V and 3 bases at J; junction bases unmatched: 7.

Material: naive CD8+ T cells from blood, with Jurkat cell RNA spiked in. Subset defined: FACS-sorted CD8+CD4-CCR7+CD45RA+ naive T cells. This sequence originates from a human donor in good health. Some libraries in this study had Jurkat cell RNA spiked in. This sequence joins TRBV3-1 and TRBJ2-7, with 7 bases identical to TRBD1. The CDR3 region has the DNA TGTGCCAGCGGCGGAGACAGGGACTACGAGCAGTACTTC. Its translation: CASGGDRDYEQYF.